Following are 6 T cell receptor beta chains from one sample sequenced in a study of blood T cell repertoires in COVID-19. TCRdb keeps only in-frame clones here, not all; method: immunoSEQ multiplex PCR. Of around 400,000 clones listed, roughly 90% were seen once; the top ten hold about 1.7%. Sequencing was done on a sample of PBMCs or T cells enriched from blood (not recorded which). Receptor source: a woman in her 30s who had recovered from COVID-19.

The count of this clone is one. This chain links TRBV12-3 or TRBV12-4 with TRBJ1-2; a weak D match, TRBD1 (5 bases). V was clipped by 6 bases and J by 2 bases, with 10 bases between them. CDR3 size: 13 residues. The CDR3 coding sequence is TGTGCCAGCAGCCGACAGATGAACTATGGCTACACCTTC. As protein: CASSRQMNYGYTF.

This clone was counted a few times. The rearrangement uses TRBV4-2 and TRBJ2-7, with D perhaps matching TRBD1 (6 bases). This CDR3 has 14 amino acids. V shed 1 base and J shed 4 bases, with 11 bases lying between them. Germline-derived CDR1 and CDR2 are LGHNA and YNFKEQ. Here the CDR3 DNA reads TGTGCCAGCAGCCAAGCTAGACAGGTTTACGAGCAGTACTTC. Its translation: CASSQARQVYEQYF.

The chain couples TRBV5-1 to TRBJ1-3; possible D gene TRBD1, 5 bases. V lost 4 bases and J lost 0, with 23 bases in between. The CDR3 is made up of 19 amino acids. Germline loops: CDR1 SGHRS, CDR2 YFSETQ. The CDR3 DNA is TGCGCCAGCAGCCCCTACGGCGCAGGGCCAGCAACCTCTGGAAACACCATATATTTT. Translating it yields CASSPYGAGPATSGNTIYF.

V usage is TRBV4-3 and J usage is TRBJ1-4; 8 bases align to TRBD1. The length of the CDR3 is 16 residues. V lost 2 bases and J lost 8; bases outside the gene matches: 10. Germline V gene lookup returns CDR1 LGHNA and CDR2 YSLEER. CDR3 residues: CASSQFLDREGEKLFF. DNA of the CDR3: TGCGCCAGCAGCCAATTTTTGGACAGGGAGGGAGAAAAACTGTTTTTT.

The J gene is TRBJ2-7, the V gene TRBV27, with 14 bases aligning to TRBD2. This CDR3 spans 16 amino acids. Trimming at V came to 10 bases and at J to 0 bases, leaving 8 bases not matched to a gene. Germline CDR1 and CDR2: MNHEY and SMNVEV (reference sequence). The CDR3 DNA sequence: TGTGCCACCGGGACTAGCGGGAGAGGGGGCTCCTACGAGCAGTACTTC. It is translated as CATGTSGRGGSYEQYF.

The V gene is TRBV7-9, the J gene TRBJ2-7; 11 bases align to TRBD1. CDR1 and CDR2 from the germline V gene are SEHNR and FQNEAQ (reference sequence). After removal of 1 base from V and 9 bases from J, the junction contained 2 bases not matched to a gene. The CDR3 runs 13 residues. As DNA, the CDR3 is TGTGCCAGCAGCTTAGAGGGACAGGGGGGGCAGTACTTC. Protein product: CASSLEGQGGQYF.